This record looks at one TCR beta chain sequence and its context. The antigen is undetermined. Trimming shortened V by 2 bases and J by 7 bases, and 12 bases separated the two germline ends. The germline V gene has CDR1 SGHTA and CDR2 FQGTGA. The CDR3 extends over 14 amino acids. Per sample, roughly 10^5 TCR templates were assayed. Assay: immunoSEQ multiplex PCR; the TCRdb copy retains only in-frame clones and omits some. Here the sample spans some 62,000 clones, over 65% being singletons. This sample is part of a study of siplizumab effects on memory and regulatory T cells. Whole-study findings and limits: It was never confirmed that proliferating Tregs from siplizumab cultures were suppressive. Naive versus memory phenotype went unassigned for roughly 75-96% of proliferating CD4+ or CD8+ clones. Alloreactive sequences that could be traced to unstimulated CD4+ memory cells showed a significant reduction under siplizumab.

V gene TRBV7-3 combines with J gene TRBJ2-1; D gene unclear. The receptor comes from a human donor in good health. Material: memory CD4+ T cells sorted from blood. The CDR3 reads CASSLSSYKNEQFF. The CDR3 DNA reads TGTGCCAGCAGCTTATCCTCTTACAAGAATGAGCAGTTCTTC.